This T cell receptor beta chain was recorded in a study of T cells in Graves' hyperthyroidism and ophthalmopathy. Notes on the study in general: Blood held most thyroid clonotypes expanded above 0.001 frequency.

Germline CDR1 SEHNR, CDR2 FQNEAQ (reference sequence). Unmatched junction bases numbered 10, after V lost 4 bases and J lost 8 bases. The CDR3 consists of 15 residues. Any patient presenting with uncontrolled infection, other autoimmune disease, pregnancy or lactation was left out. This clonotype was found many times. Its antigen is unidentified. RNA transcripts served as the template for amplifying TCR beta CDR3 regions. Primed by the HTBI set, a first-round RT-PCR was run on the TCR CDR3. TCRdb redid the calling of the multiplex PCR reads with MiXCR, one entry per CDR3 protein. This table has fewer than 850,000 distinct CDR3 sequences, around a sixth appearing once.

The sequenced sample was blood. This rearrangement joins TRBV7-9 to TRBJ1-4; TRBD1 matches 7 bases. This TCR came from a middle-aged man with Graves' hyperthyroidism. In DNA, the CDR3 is TGTGCCAGCAGCTACCAAGACAGGGATGGAGAAAAACTGTTTTTT. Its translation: CASSYQDRDGEKLFF.